The entry below describes one TCR beta chain. Assay used: immunoSEQ multiplex PCR; TCRdb lists only in-frame clones, some missing. The sample consists of 15,000 to 20,000 clones, 85% to 90% of them appearing once. This record comes from a study of control samples from healthy donors and cancer patients. Germline assignment: CDR1 ENHRY and CDR2 SYGVKD. Between the trimmed V and J ends, which lost 1 base and 0 bases, there was a span of 12 bases. This CDR3 has 16 amino acids. This TCR came from a man aged 55 to 70 with head and neck cancer. Sequencing was done on a sample of PBMCs. The chain links TRBV10-3 to TRBJ1-1; possible D gene TRBD1, 5 bases. The CDR3 coding sequence is TGTGCCATCAGTGAGTATGGCTCGGGGGTGAACACTGAAGCTTTCTTT. It specifies CAISEYGSGVNTEAFF.